The entry below describes one T cell receptor (beta chain). A junction end diverges from the germline sequence, so it may reflect a read error. Germline lookup yields CDR1 MDHEN and CDR2 SYDVKM. The CDR3 spans 15 residues. These data come from a study of blood T cells in healthy people across ages. Primers used in a second PCR of roughly 6 to 12 cycles were a sample-barcoded 5' primer and a J-beta primer mix. One entry per CDR3 protein results from TCRdb running MiXCR on the 5' RACE reads. The sample records roughly 2 million distinct CDR3 sequences, roughly 50% being singletons. Caucasian individuals from Russia who were healthy and aged roughly 6 to 95 acted as donors.

The specimen was blood. This TCR was sampled from a woman in her thirties or forties in good health. The rearrangement uses TRBV28 and TRBJ1-1; a weak D match, TRBD1 (5 bases). CDR3 protein: CASSLSRGWNAEAFF. Here the CDR3 DNA reads TGCGCCAGCAGTTTATCGAGGGGCTGGAACGCTGAAGCTTTCTTT.